This TCR beta chain was recovered during a study of blood T cell repertoires in COVID-19 (TCRdb year 2020). About the investigation overall: Collaborator samples came from the United States, Italy and Spain and covered acute and convalescent phases of COVID-19. The prospective study material was composed of cDNA or gDNA derived from T cells, B-cell-depleted T cells, or PBMCs. The dataset comprised deeply sampled blood TCRbeta repertoires from subjects exposed to, actively infected with, or recovered from COVID-19. A freely available public database, intended as a resource for researchers studying the immune response to SARS-CoV-2, is where the repertoires were released. The samples were drawn from two sources: the first 160 participants of the ongoing ImmuneRACE study, and 950 to 1,500 subjects contributed by 6 global collaborators. Sample metadata almost always included a de-identified subject ID, COVID-19 status, age in years and sex. Where available, HLA class I and class II types were taken from metadata supplied by the sample provider and were not determined by assay-based typing.

This clone showed up just once. The target of this receptor is not known. No base quality information exists; no much larger clone differs at one position. The immunoSEQ Assay, a bias-controlled multiplex PCR, was used to amplify TCRbeta CDR3 regions from genomic DNA. In the authors' own workflow: The number of nucleated cells in each sample was estimated by amplification of reference gene primers within the assay. To quantify the absolute abundance of each unique TCRbeta CDR3 rearrangement, sequence reads were collapsed and filtered. Productive Simpson clonality was computed per sample as the square root of Simpson's diversity index over productive rearrangements. TCRdb provides this immuneACCESS table in a form limited to in-frame rearrangements. Some clones are lacking; in checked studies, under half of them reflect an unresolved V gene, and why the rest are absent is not known. D and trimming come from the DNA, and the V and J calls and clone size come from that table. Recorded for this sample are fewer than 85,000 clones; approximately 90% of them occurred a single time. The leading ten clones occupy roughly 4.4% of the sample.

The collaborating institutions used their own protocols to collect whole blood in K2EDTA tubes. For TCRbeta analysis, collaborators shipped samples in one of three forms: frozen whole blood, isolated PBMCs, or DNA extracted from either of those sample types. Broader findings and caveats from the paper: The amount of clinical and demographic metadata varied by source and participant and was provided uncurated.

The CDR3 has 13 amino acids, counting the end cysteine and phenylalanine. CDR3 DNA is the only sequence kept; it has 39 bases, read in frame from the first base. From V the trimming removes 4 bases and from J it removes 2 bases, while the gene matches leave 2 bases of the junction unaccounted for. From the germline V gene, CDR1 is SGHRS and CDR2 is YFSETQ. Recombination connected TRBV5-1 to TRBJ2-7; 8 nucleotides in the junction match TRBD1. The clonotype comes from a man in his fifties with active COVID-19. The sample comprised peripheral blood. CDR3 loop: CASSKTGAYEQYF. The bases are TGCGCCAGCAGCAAGACAGGGGCCTACGAGCAGTACTTC.